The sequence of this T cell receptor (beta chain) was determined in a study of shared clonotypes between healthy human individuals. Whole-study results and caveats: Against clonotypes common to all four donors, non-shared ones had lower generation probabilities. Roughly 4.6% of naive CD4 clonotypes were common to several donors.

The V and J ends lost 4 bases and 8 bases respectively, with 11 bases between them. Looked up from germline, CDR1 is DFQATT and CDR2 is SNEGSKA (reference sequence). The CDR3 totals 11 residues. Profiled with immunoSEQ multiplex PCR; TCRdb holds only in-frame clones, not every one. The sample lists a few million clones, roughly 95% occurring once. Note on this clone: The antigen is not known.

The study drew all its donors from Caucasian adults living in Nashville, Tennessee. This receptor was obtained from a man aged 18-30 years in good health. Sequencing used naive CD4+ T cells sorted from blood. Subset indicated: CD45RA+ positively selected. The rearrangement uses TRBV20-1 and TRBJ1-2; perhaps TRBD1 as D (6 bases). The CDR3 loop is CSATTGLGYTF. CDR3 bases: TGCAGTGCTACTACAGGGTTAGGCTACACCTTC.